What follows describes a single TCR beta chain. This record belongs to a study of shared clonotypes between healthy human individuals. The V end lost 6 bases, the J end lost 5 bases, and 16 bases lay between the germline ends. This CDR3 region has 14 residues. The germline gives CDR1 MDHEN, CDR2 SYDVKM. The protocol was immunoSEQ multiplex PCR, while the TCRdb copy is restricted to in-frame clones and leaves out a portion. The sample gives about a million clones, about 75% of which show up once; around 1.5% is in the top ten. The rearrangement links TRBV28 to TRBJ1-2, with a weak D call TRBD1 (5 bases). The receptor was derived from a man between 18 and 35 years old in good health. Input material: memory CD4+ T cells sorted from blood. Subset given: CD45RA-negative fraction. The CDR3 sequence is CASRDTGGGYGYTF. CDR3 DNA sequence: TGTGCCAGCAGGGACACCGGGGGTGGATATGGCTACACCTTC.